Below are 19 T cell receptor beta chains sequenced from a single sample in a study of T cells in Graves' hyperthyroidism and ophthalmopathy (dated by TCRdb to 2018 to 2020). Library preparation was by multiplex PCR. The data were produced on an Illumina HiSeq 2000. The TCR beta CDR3 regions were amplified from RNA transcripts. The first round of RT-PCR for the TCR CDR3 was performed with the HTBI primer set and the Qiagen OneStep RT-PCR kit. TCRdb trimmed the raw reads at Q25, called clones with MiXCR and kept productive beta chains. All rows with the same CDR3 protein become a single entry with the most common DNA and genes. Across this sample there are 600,000 to 850,000 distinct CDR3 sequences, with around 20% seen only once. Clones ranked in the top ten supply 16% of the sample. The source material was blood. The origin of the receptors is a woman aged 50 to 60 with Graves' hyperthyroidism that later progressed to Graves' ophthalmopathy.

This clonotype appeared many times. The chain is built from TRBV2 and TRBJ2-1, with D maybe TRBD2 (6 bases). This CDR3 contains 15 residues. Trimming shortened V by 4 bases and J by 8 bases, and 18 bases separated the two germline ends. Germline V gene sequence: CDR1 SNHLY, CDR2 FYNNEI. CDR3 nucleotide sequence: TGTGCCAGCAGTGCGGAGGGCTATGGAGGCCATGAGCAGTTCTTC. It is translated as CASSAEGYGGHEQFF. The variable domain in full, completed from reference TRBV2 and TRBJ2-1, reads EPEVTQTPSHQVTQMGQEVILRCVPISNHLYFYWYRQILGQKVEFLVSFYNNEISEKSEIFDDQFSVERPDGSNFTLKIRSTKLEDSAMYFCASSAEGYGGHEQFFGPGTRLTVL.

This clonotype was seen a few times. A much more abundant neighbour one base away suggests this may be a read error. The chain uses TRBV3-1 and TRBJ2-1; the match to TRBD2 covers 9 bases. Looked up from germline, CDR1 is LGHDT and CDR2 is YNNKEL (reference sequence). Trimming at V came to 0 bases and at J to 7 bases, leaving 7 bases not matched to a gene. CDR3 size: 16 residues. The DNA of the CDR3 is TGTGCCAGCAGCCAAGATCTAGCGGGGAGCTTTAATGAGCAGTTCTTC. It is translated as CASSQDLAGSFNEQFF.

This clonotype appeared many times. V gene TRBV2 combines with J gene TRBJ1-2, with 8 nucleotides matching TRBD1. V was pared by 6 bases and J by 4 bases, with 4 bases of the junction left unmatched. Looked up from germline, CDR1 is SNHLY and CDR2 is FYNNEI. The CDR3 sequence is 13 residues long. In DNA, the CDR3 is TGTGCCAGCAGGGAACAGGGGGGCTATGGCTACACCTTC. Its protein is CASREQGGYGYTF.

This clonotype appeared many times. The V and J genes are TRBV7-8 and TRBJ2-3, with 9 bases matching TRBD1. Germline trimming cut 5 bases from V and 6 bases from J; bases unmatched to any gene: 3. The CDR3 runs 13 residues. The V gene's germline CDR1 is SGHVS and CDR2 FQNEAQ. CDR3 sequence (DNA): TGTGCCAGCAGCGCCGGGACAGGGGATACGCAGTATTTT. Encoded protein: CASSAGTGDTQYF.

This clonotype was counted many times. The CDR3 reads CASSPTGTGDTQYF. For the CDR3, the DNA is TGTGCCAGCAGTCCCACCGGGACAGGGGATACGCAGTATTTT. The genes are TRBV7-2 and TRBJ2-3; 9 nucleotides agree with TRBD1. The CDR3 is 14 amino acids. Germline loops: CDR1 SGHTA, CDR2 FQGNSA. V lost 6 bases, J lost 6 bases, and 7 bases stayed unmatched. The variable domain in full, completed from reference TRBV7-2 and TRBJ2-3, reads GAGVSQSPSNKVTEKGKDVELRCDPISGHTALYWYRQSLGQGLEFLIYFQGNSAPDKSGLPSDRFSAERTGGSVSTLTIQRTQQEDSAVYLCASSPTGTGDTQYFGPGTRLTVL.

The chain has TRBV7-9 and TRBJ2-2; 9 positions match TRBD1. The germline V gene encodes CDR1 SEHNR and CDR2 FQNEAQ (reference sequence). J lost 0 bases, V lost 6 bases, and 11 bases had no gene match. This CDR3 region has 18 residues. Written as DNA, the CDR3 is TGTGCCAGCAGTGGGTGGACTGACAGGGGGGCGAACACCGGGGAGCTGTTTTTT. Protein sequence: CASSGWTDRGANTGELFF.

The table lists this clonotype with a few counts. The V and J genes are TRBV20-1 and TRBJ2-3, with D possibly being TRBD2 (6 bases). This CDR3 comprises 17 residues. V gave up 5 bases and J gave up 2 bases, with 23 bases separating them. CDR1 is DFQATT, CDR2 SNEGSKA, per germline (reference sequence). The CDR3 spells CSAPRPYEEGFTDTQYF. In DNA, the CDR3 is TGCAGTGCTCCGCGCCCATACGAGGAGGGGTTCACAGATACGCAGTATTTT.

V and J are TRBV6-5 and TRBJ2-5; 8 bases line up with TRBD1. V dropped 1 base and J dropped 3; count of bases not matched to a gene: 4. The CDR3 spans 15 residues. The germline CDR1 and CDR2 sequences are MNHEY and SVGAGI. Here the CDR3 reads CASSYFRGPEETQYF. CDR3 nucleotide sequence: TGTGCCAGCAGTTACTTCAGGGGGCCGGAAGAGACCCAGTACTTC.

This rearrangement joins TRBV7-9 to TRBJ1-5, with D perhaps TRBD1 (5 bases). Germline loops: CDR1 SEHNR, CDR2 FQNEAQ (reference sequence). The length of the CDR3 is 17 residues. V was clipped by 1 base and J by 2 bases, with 15 bases between them. This CDR3 is CASSLVEGPGGNQPQHF. The CDR3 DNA sequence: TGTGCCAGCAGCTTAGTCGAGGGACCCGGGGGCAATCAGCCCCAGCATTTT.

This clonotype has only a few counts. The V call is TRBV11-3, the J call TRBJ2-4; the D gene could be TRBD1 or TRBD2 (5 bases each). Germline CDR1 and CDR2: SGHNT and YENEEA. The CDR3 contains 13 residues. Trimming shortened V by 1 base and J by 6 bases, and 7 bases separated the two germline ends. CDR3 in amino acids: CASSLGGVNIQYF. The CDR3 coding sequence is TGTGCCAGCAGCTTAGGAGGGGTAAACATTCAGTACTTC.

This clonotype was seen a few times. V and J are TRBV12-3 or TRBV12-4 and TRBJ2-7; the D gene is possibly TRBD2 (6 bases). The CDR3 loop spans 15 amino acids. V was pared by 4 bases and J by 3 bases, with 16 bases between. The CDR3 sequence: CASSSGTDWDYEQYF. In DNA form, the CDR3 reads TGTGCCAGCAGTTCCGGGACTGATTGGGACTACGAGCAGTACTTC.

In this sample, this clonotype turned up many times. The V and J genes are TRBV28 and TRBJ2-3; no firm D call. The V end lost 3 bases, the J end lost 2 bases, and 15 bases lay between the germline ends. The CDR3 is 16 amino acids. Germline CDR1 MDHEN, CDR2 SYDVKM. CDR3 region: CASSLLGRSATDTQYF. The DNA for the CDR3 is TGTGCCAGCAGTTTGCTCGGCAGATCGGCCACAGATACGCAGTATTTT.

This chain joins TRBV20-1 and TRBJ1-5, with 7 nucleotides matching TRBD1. V shed 4 bases and J 2 bases; nucleotides not matched to a gene: 8. CDR3 length equals 15 residues. In germline, CDR1 is DFQATT, CDR2 SNEGSKA (reference sequence). The chain's CDR3 is CSATNRGGGNQPQHF. The CDR3, as DNA: TGCAGTGCTACCAACAGGGGAGGCGGCAATCAGCCCCAGCATTTT.

The gene calls are TRBV4-2 and TRBJ1-3; D unresolved. Trimming removed 1 base from V and 4 bases from J, with 11 bases in between. This CDR3 contains 15 residues. Germline assignment: CDR1 LGHNA and CDR2 YNFKEQ. The CDR3 reads CASSQVLGSGNTIYF. The CDR3 bases are TGTGCCAGCAGCCAAGTTCTGGGCTCCGGAAACACCATATATTTT.

Only a few counts were recorded for this clonotype. The gene calls are TRBV20-1 and TRBJ2-2; the match to TRBD2 covers 8 bases. CDR1 is DFQATT, CDR2 SNEGSKA, per germline (reference sequence). The CDR3 totals 16 residues. V trimming: 5 bases; J trimming: 7 bases; junction bases outside the gene matches: 15. Written as DNA, the CDR3 is TGCAGTGCTCCTACCGTGAGCGGGGGTGCTAACGGGGAGCTGTTTTTT. Translation: CSAPTVSGGANGELFF.

Only a few counts were recorded for this clonotype. V is TRBV6-1 and J is TRBJ1-2, with D uncertain. CDR3 length equals 16 residues. Germline V gene data show CDR1 as MNHNS and CDR2 as SASEGT. V was clipped by 5 bases and J by 3 bases, with 19 bases between them. This CDR3 reads CASSTLHTGSHYGYTF. The CDR3 DNA reads as TGTGCCAGCAGTACTCTACATACCGGGAGTCACTATGGCTACACCTTC.

This clonotype occurred many times. This chain's CDR3 is CASSLGDRINNEQFF. The CDR3 DNA reads as TGTGCCAGCAGCTTAGGAGACCGAATCAACAATGAGCAGTTCTTC. The V gene is TRBV7-2, the J gene TRBJ2-1; D uncertain. The CDR3 is made up of 15 amino acids. V lost 1 base and J lost 5, with 12 bases in between. Germline V lookup: CDR1 SGHTA, CDR2 FQGNSA.

This clonotype was found many times. V is TRBV7-9 and J is TRBJ2-7, with D tentatively TRBD1 (5 bases). CDR1 is SEHNR and CDR2 is FQNEAQ in the germline V gene (reference sequence). Trimming shortened V by 5 bases and J by 7 bases, and 21 bases separated the two germline ends. The CDR3 loop spans 15 amino acids. CDR3 loop: CASSVLRWGPGEQYF. The CDR3 DNA reads as TGTGCCAGCAGCGTACTCAGGTGGGGCCCCGGGGAGCAGTACTTC. The full variable domain, completed using reference TRBV7-9 and TRBJ2-7, is DTGVSQNPRHKITKRGQNVTFRCDPISEHNRLYWYRQTLGQGPEFLTYFQNEAQLEKSRLLSDRFSAERPKGSFSTLEIQRTEQGDSAMYLCASSVLRWGPGEQYFGPGTRLTVT.

The sample holds a few counts of this clonotype. The V call is TRBV6-1, the J call TRBJ1-1; a weak D match, TRBD1 (5 bases). CDR1 is MNHNS and CDR2 is SASEGT in the germline V gene. This CDR3 is 16 amino acids long. V was pared by 6 bases and J by 4 bases, with 21 bases between. For the CDR3, the DNA is TGTGCCAGCAGGAACGGGGGGGTGGACTGGAGCACTGAAGCTTTCTTT. Its protein is CASRNGGVDWSTEAFF.